One and the same sample provided the 30 T cell receptor beta chains below, sequenced in a study of T cell changes during pregnancy in multiple sclerosis. Clones were sequenced by immunoSEQ multiplex PCR, and TCRdb holds only the in-frame ones, with some missing. Here the sample spans roughly 80,000 clones, about 93% being singletons. Sequenced material: peripheral blood, taken after pregnancy. The receptors shown here come from a female donor in good health, enrolled as a control in a pregnancy study.

The chain has TRBV27 and TRBJ1-5; D might be TRBD1 (5 bases). V lost 3 bases to trimming and J lost 4 bases, with 10 bases between them. The CDR3 is made up of 14 amino acids. Germline CDR1 MNHEY, CDR2 SMNVEV (reference sequence). The CDR3 DNA reads TGTGCCAGCAGTTTCCAGGGCCAAAATCAGCCCCAGCATTTT. It specifies CASSFQGQNQPQHF.

This clone appeared a single time. The V and J genes are TRBV6-5 and TRBJ1-2; D not certain. The V gene's germline CDR1 is MNHEY and CDR2 SVGAGI. With 5 bases removed from V and 2 bases from J, the gap between germline ends came to 12 bases. The CDR3 sequence is 14 residues long. DNA of the CDR3: TGTGCCAGCAGTACCCCCAGGAAGAACTATGGCTACACCTTC. Translated, it gives CASSTPRKNYGYTF.

V and J are TRBV11-2 and TRBJ1-3; 7 bases are a match to TRBD1. The junction had 6 bases not matched to a gene; V was cut back by 5 bases and J by 5 bases. Germline values: CDR1 SGHAT, CDR2 FQNNGV. The CDR3 spans 14 residues. The CDR3 region has the DNA TGTGCCAGCAGCCCGGGACAGACACGAAACACCATATATTTT. It yields the protein CASSPGQTRNTIYF.

The chain combines TRBV2 with TRBJ1-4; TRBD1 is a possible D gene (5 bases). Germline loops: CDR1 SNHLY, CDR2 FYNNEI. Trimming cost V 5 bases and J 3 bases, with 10 bases left between them. The CDR3 sequence is 14 residues long. The CDR3 sequence is CASSWGGPNEKLFF. The DNA of the CDR3 is TGTGCCAGCAGTTGGGGGGGACCTAATGAAAAACTGTTTTTT.

The rearrangement joins TRBV7-2 to TRBJ2-5, with a tentative D call TRBD2 (6 bases). CDR1 is SGHTA, CDR2 FQGNSA, per germline. This CDR3 is built from 17 residues. Trimming removed 5 bases at V and 5 bases at J, with 24 bases between. The CDR3: CASSRGWGGASGETQYF. The CDR3 DNA is TGTGCCAGCAGCCGCGGTTGGGGCGGGGCAAGTGGGGAGACCCAGTACTTC.

The J gene is TRBJ2-7, the V gene TRBV4-3; tentative D call: TRBD1 (6 bases). Germline V gene sequence: CDR1 LGHNA, CDR2 YSLEER. The CDR3 loop spans 14 amino acids. V lost 4 bases and J lost 5, with 15 bases in between. Written as DNA, the CDR3 is TGCGCCAGCAGCCGGGAACAGGGCCCTCACGAGCAGTACTTC. Its translation: CASSREQGPHEQYF.

The chain is built from TRBV28 and TRBJ2-2, with D unclear. The V and J ends lost 2 bases and 4 bases respectively, with 11 bases between them. This CDR3 is built from 15 residues. CDR1 is MDHEN, CDR2 SYDVKM, per germline. The CDR3 protein is CASSLRRLGTGELFF. CDR3 DNA sequence: TGTGCCAGCAGTTTAAGGAGACTGGGCACCGGGGAGCTGTTTTTT.

The CDR3 loop reads CASSYRSNAGNTIYF. CDR3 in DNA: TGTGCCAGCAGTTACAGGAGCAACGCTGGAAACACCATATATTTT. The V call is TRBV6-5, the J call TRBJ1-3; D not certain. The CDR3 sequence is 15 residues long. V dropped 2 bases and J dropped 2 bases, with 10 bases sitting between them. Germline loops: CDR1 MNHEY, CDR2 SVGAGI.

V usage is TRBV19 and J usage is TRBJ2-3, with 9 bases matching TRBD2. The CDR3 runs to 17 residues. V dropped 1 base and J dropped 5; count of bases not matched to a gene: 10. The germline V gene encodes CDR1 LNHDA and CDR2 SQIVND (reference sequence). The CDR3: CASSIVGASGKEDTQYF. The CDR3 region has the DNA TGTGCCAGTAGTATAGTGGGAGCTAGCGGGAAAGAAGATACGCAGTATTTT.

The chain recombines TRBV28 with TRBJ2-1; 10 nucleotides line up with TRBD2. Germline V gene sequence: CDR1 MDHEN, CDR2 SYDVKM. The CDR3 loop spans 15 amino acids. The ends lost 2 bases at V and 6 bases at J; junction bases unmatched: 4. In nucleotides, the CDR3 is TGTGCCAGCAGTTTACGCTGGACTAGCGGCAATGAGCAGTTCTTC. This encodes CASSLRWTSGNEQFF.

This chain links TRBV2 with TRBJ2-3; D ambiguous. V lost 9 bases and J 5 bases, leaving 18 bases between the germline ends. Germline V lookup: CDR1 SNHLY, CDR2 FYNNEI. The CDR3 sequence is 14 residues long. This CDR3 is CASSQNALLDTQYF. CDR3 nucleotides: TGTGCCAGTTCACAGAACGCCTTATTAGATACGCAGTATTTT. Together with reference TRBV2 and TRBJ2-3, the CDR3 gives the full variable domain: EPEVTQTPSHQVTQMGQEVILRCVPISNHLYFYWYRQILGQKVEFLVSFYNNEISEKSEIFDDQFSVERPDGSNFTLKIRSTKLEDSAMYFCASSQNALLDTQYFGPGTRLTVL.

This rearrangement joins TRBV30 to TRBJ2-7; the D gene is possibly TRBD2 (5 bases). Looked up from germline, CDR1 is GTSNPN and CDR2 is SVGIG (reference sequence). The CDR3 extends over 14 amino acids. V was cut by 3 bases and J by 0 bases, with 12 bases left in between. DNA for the CDR3: TGTGCCTGGAGGGATCGACGGGGCTCCTACGAGCAGTACTTC. Amino acid sequence: CAWRDRRGSYEQYF.

The chain carries TRBV10-3 and TRBJ2-3; 12 positions agree with TRBD2. CDR1 and CDR2 from the germline V gene are ENHRY and SYGVKD. The J segment lost 4 bases and the V segment lost 9 bases, leaving 8 bases of the junction unmatched. There are 15 residues in the CDR3. The CDR3 DNA follows: TGTGCCATTGGTCCTAGCGGGAGGGCCCCAGATACGCAGTATTTT. Residues: CAIGPSGRAPDTQYF.

J is TRBJ2-3 and V is TRBV4-2; 10 nucleotides line up with TRBD2. The V gene end was trimmed by 0 bases and the J gene end by 6 bases; junction bases not matched to a gene: 6. From germline, CDR1 is LGHNA and CDR2 YNFKEQ. The CDR3 runs 16 residues. CDR3 bases: TGTGCCAGCAGCCAAGACCCTAGCGGGAGTCGGGATACGCAGTATTTT. It translates to CASSQDPSGSRDTQYF.

The V gene is TRBV11-3, the J gene TRBJ2-3; maybe TRBD2 (5 bases). Trimming took 1 base from V and 4 from J, leaving 6 bases between them. The CDR3 is made up of 13 amino acids. The germline CDR1 and CDR2 sequences are SGHNT and YENEEA. The chain's CDR3 is CASSLGAADTQYF. In nucleotides, the CDR3 is TGTGCCAGCAGCTTAGGAGCGGCAGATACGCAGTATTTT.

The V gene is TRBV29-1, the J gene TRBJ2-3; 8 bases are shared with TRBD1. J was trimmed by 6 bases and V by 5 bases; bases with no gene match: 10. This CDR3 is built from 14 residues. The V gene's germline CDR1 is SQVTM and CDR2 ANQGSEA. CDR3 DNA sequence: TGCAGCGTTATTGCAGGGGGCGCGGGCGATACGCAGTATTTT. Translation: CSVIAGGAGDTQYF.

The genes are TRBV30 and TRBJ2-3; no clear D gene. Trimming shortened V by 2 bases and J by 0 bases, and 3 bases separated the two germline ends. This CDR3 is 12 amino acids long. CDR1 and CDR2 from the germline V gene are GTSNPN and SVGIG (reference sequence). The CDR3 DNA sequence: TGTGCCTGGAGTTCTAGCACAGATACGCAGTATTTT. This sequence encodes CAWSSSTDTQYF.

The V gene is TRBV7-2, the J gene TRBJ1-1; 8 nucleotides match TRBD1. The J segment lost 11 bases and the V segment lost 1 base, leaving 6 bases of the junction unmatched. The germline CDR1 and CDR2 sequences are SGHTA and FQGNSA. There are 13 residues in the CDR3. In nucleotides, the CDR3 is TGTGCCAGCAGCTTAGGACAGGGGATCGGGGCTTTCTTT. It is translated as CASSLGQGIGAFF.

This clone was detected once. This chain uses TRBV29-1 with TRBJ1-2; possible D gene TRBD1, 5 bases. Between the trimmed V and J ends, which lost 2 bases and 2 bases, there was a span of 15 bases. The CDR3 runs 15 residues. CDR1 is SQVTM and CDR2 is ANQGSEA in the germline V gene. CDR3 sequence reads: CSVETRLRGNYGYTF. The CDR3 DNA follows: TGCAGCGTTGAAACCAGACTTAGGGGAAACTATGGCTACACCTTC.

The chain joins TRBV7-3 to TRBJ2-3; D unclear. The length of the CDR3 is 14 residues. Trimming cost V 4 bases and J 4 bases, with 12 bases left between them. Germline loops: CDR1 SGHTA, CDR2 FQGTGA. For the CDR3, the DNA is TGTGCCAGCAGCTCTCAGGCCGCCCCAGATACGCAGTATTTT. Residues: CASSSQAAPDTQYF.

This chain connects TRBV5-1 to TRBJ2-1; TRBD2 aligns across 13 bases. The V and J ends lost 1 base and 8 bases, in that order; junction bases with no gene match: 6. The CDR3 totals 16 residues. CDR1 SGHRS and CDR2 YFSETQ come from the germline V gene. The CDR3 DNA reads TGCGCCAGCAGCTTGACCGGGACTAGCGGGGTAGATGAGCAGTTCTTC. Its translation: CASSLTGTSGVDEQFF.

The chain links TRBV27 to TRBJ1-5; D may be TRBD1 (6 bases). The germline V and J ends were trimmed by 5 bases and 11 bases, with 22 bases remaining between them. The CDR3 sequence is 15 residues long. CDR1 is MNHEY and CDR2 is SMNVEV in the germline V gene (reference sequence). The CDR3 reads CASSGADGLKGAQHF. DNA for the CDR3: TGTGCCAGCAGTGGGGCGGACGGTCTTAAGGGGGCCCAGCATTTT.

The V and J genes are TRBV19 and TRBJ2-7, with TRBD2 matching over 13 bases. The V gene end was trimmed by 1 base and the J gene end by 0 bases; junction bases not matched to a gene: 15. CDR1 and CDR2 (germline): LNHDA, SQIVND (reference sequence). The CDR3 is made up of 21 amino acids. CDR3 nucleotide sequence: TGTGCCAGTAGTATAGCCCCCTGGGACGGGGGACTAGCGGGGAGCTCCTACGAGCAGTACTTC. This translates into CASSIAPWDGGLAGSSYEQYF.

The rearrangement links TRBV10-1 to TRBJ2-3; 14 nucleotides match TRBD2. The CDR3 consists of 16 residues. V was pared by 5 bases and J by 3 bases, with 4 bases of the junction left unmatched. Germline V gene lookup returns CDR1 WNHNN and CDR2 SYGVQD (reference sequence). This CDR3 reads CASSPGLAGVTDTQYF. The CDR3 nucleotides are TGCGCCAGCAGTCCGGGACTAGCGGGGGTTACAGATACGCAGTATTTT.

The chain recombines TRBV7-6 with TRBJ1-5, with D maybe TRBD1 (6 bases). Trimming pared 1 base from V and 0 bases from J, leaving 16 bases between. There are 18 residues in the CDR3. Germline V lookup: CDR1 SGHVS, CDR2 FNYEAQ. In nucleotides, the CDR3 is TGTGCCAGCAGCTTAGTGGCGGGGGGGCCGGATAGCAATCAGCCCCAGCATTTT. Its protein is CASSLVAGGPDSNQPQHF.

This clone appeared a single time. The rearrangement uses TRBV12-5 and TRBJ2-1; 16 bases agree with TRBD2. Trimming removed 5 bases from V and 4 bases from J; junction bases left unmatched: 5. The CDR3 is 17 residues long. CDR1 is LGHNT and CDR2 is FRNRAP in the germline V gene. DNA for the CDR3: TGTGCTAGTGGTCAGGGACTAGCGGGAGGGTTTTACAATGAGCAGTTCTTC. This codes for CASGQGLAGGFYNEQFF. The full variable domain, completed using reference TRBV12-5 and TRBJ2-1, is DARVTQTPRHKVTEMGQEVTMRCQPILGHNTVFWYRQTMMQGLELLAYFRNRAPLDDSGMPKDRFSAEMPDATLATLKIQPSEPRDSAVYFCASGQGLAGGFYNEQFFGPGTRLTVL.

CDR3 sequence reads: CASSQDDDRGLGNEKLFF. Written as DNA, the CDR3 is TGCGCCAGCAGCCAAGATGATGACAGGGGGCTTGGTAATGAAAAACTGTTTTTT. V usage is TRBV4-1 and J usage is TRBJ1-4; 10 nucleotides align to TRBD1. CDR1 and CDR2 from the germline V gene are MGHRA and YSYEKL. The V and J ends lost 0 bases and 4 bases, in that order; junction bases with no gene match: 8. The CDR3 runs to 18 residues.

The chain recombines TRBV6-1 with TRBJ1-1; D might be TRBD1 (6 bases). The length of the CDR3 is 14 residues. Trimming removed 7 bases at V and 5 bases at J, with 17 bases between. Germline CDR1 is MNHNS and CDR2 is SASEGT. CDR3 protein: CASTLTGPQTEAFF. The CDR3 DNA is TGTGCCAGCACGCTTACAGGGCCCCAGACTGAAGCTTTCTTT.

Concerning this clone itself: This sample includes further DNA sequences coding for the same CDR3. The rearrangement joins TRBV19 to TRBJ2-3; no reliable D call. Germline V lookup: CDR1 LNHDA, CDR2 SQIVND (reference sequence). The ends were cut back, 2 bases at V and 5 bases at J, with 5 bases in the middle. The CDR3 has 12 residues. CDR3 sequence reads: CASSISGDTQYF. CDR3 DNA: TGTGCCAGTAGTATATCGGGAGATACGCAGTATTTT.

The chain recombines TRBV18 with TRBJ2-5, with TRBD2 matching over 12 bases. The V segment lost 6 bases and the J segment 5 bases; nucleotides outside the gene matches: 10. The CDR3 runs to 16 residues. Looked up from germline, CDR1 is KGHSH and CDR2 is LQKENI. This CDR3 is CASSPRTSGAGETQYF. The CDR3 nucleotides read TGTGCCAGCTCCCCCCGGACTAGCGGGGCGGGGGAGACCCAGTACTTC.